Listed below are T cell receptor beta chains from one sample, sequenced in a study of blood T cell repertoires in COVID-19. Only in-frame clones appear in the TCRdb table, and some are missing; sequencing was by immunoSEQ multiplex PCR. This table holds some 77,000 clones, about four fifths found once. The source material was peripheral blood. Receptors originate from a woman between 70 and 85 years old with acute or convalescent COVID-19. Both conserved end residues are part of each CDR3. A D gene is named only where the DNA matches it firmly. Part of the rows lack a size; the others show once, few, many or a class for expanded clones.

d_gene,v_gene,abundance,j_gene,CDR3aa,CDR3nt
TRBD2,TRBV5-6,NA,TRBJ2-1,CASSPGLAGVPSYNEQFF,TGTGCCAGCAGCCCGGGACTAGCGGGAGTCCCCTCCTACAATGAGCAGTTCTTC
TRBD1,TRBV14,NA,TRBJ2-3,CASSQPGQGADTQYF,TGTGCCAGCAGCCAACCGGGACAGGGAGCAGATACGCAGTATTTT
NA,TRBV7-6,NA,TRBJ2-1,CASSPFNEQFF,TGTGCCAGTAGCCCCTTCAATGAGCAGTTCTTC
NA,TRBV28,NA,TRBJ2-7,CASSRYSGVAYEQYF,TGTGCCAGCAGCAGATACTCGGGGGTAGCCTACGAGCAGTACTTC
TRBD1,TRBV3-1/TRBV3-2,NA,TRBJ2-5,CASRLGQGETQYF,TGTGCCAGCAGATTGGGACAGGGAGAGACCCAGTACTTC
TRBD2,TRBV19,NA,TRBJ2-3,CASSSRRSGRTADTQYF,TGTGCCAGTAGCTCTCGCAGGAGCGGGAGGACCGCAGATACGCAGTATTTT
TRBD2,TRBV7-9,many,TRBJ2-3,CASSRRGGLARDTQYF,TGTGCCAGCAGTCGGAGGGGGGGACTAGCACGAGATACGCAGTATTTT
NA,TRBV7-2,NA,TRBJ2-1,CASSFYLYEQFF,TGTGCCAGCAGCTTTTATCTTTATGAGCAGTTCTTC
NA,TRBV11-2,NA,TRBJ2-7,CASSLANEQYF,TGTGCCAGCAGCTTAGCAAACGAGCAGTACTTC
TRBD2,TRBV4-1,few,TRBJ2-3,CASSQERGRLTDTQYF,TGCGCCAGCAGCCAAGAGCGCGGGAGGTTAACAGATACGCAGTATTTT
TRBD1,TRBV18,NA,TRBJ1-2,CASSLPPLGTGDYGYTF,TGTGCCAGCTCACTGCCCCCCCTAGGGACAGGGGACTATGGCTACACCTTC
TRBD2,TRBV5-5,few,TRBJ2-3,CASSPGLAGVADTQYF,TGTGCCAGCAGCCCAGGACTAGCGGGAGTGGCAGATACGCAGTATTTT
NA,TRBV5-5,once,TRBJ2-2,CASSSRGTNTGELFF,TGTGCCAGCAGCTCACGCGGGACTAACACCGGGGAGCTGTTTTTT
TRBD1,TRBV5-1,NA,TRBJ1-3,CASSFKTGASGNTIYF,TGCGCCAGCAGCTTCAAGACAGGGGCAAGTGGAAACACCATATATTTT
NA,TRBV6-5,NA,TRBJ1-6,CASRPGPGGHSPLHF,TGTGCCAGCAGGCCGGGTCCGGGGGGCCACTCACCCCTCCACTTT
TRBD2,TRBV28,NA,TRBJ2-3,CASSLRGVGEDTQYF,TGTGCCAGCAGTTTGCGGGGGGTCGGTGAAGATACGCAGTATTTT
TRBD2,TRBV4-1,NA,TRBJ2-1,CASSHRDYLRSSYNEQFF,TGCGCCAGCAGCCACCGGGACTATCTCAGGAGCTCCTACAATGAGCAGTTCTTC
TRBD1,TRBV15,NA,TRBJ1-1,CATSRDLAGGTEAFF,TGTGCCACCAGCAGAGATCTGGCAGGGGGCACTGAAGCTTTCTTT
NA,TRBV9,NA,TRBJ2-1,CASSGGQIPQFF,TGTGCCAGCAGCGGGGGACAAATACCGCAGTTCTTC
TRBD1,TRBV6-5,NA,TRBJ1-2,CASSPFWTGNYGYTF,TGTGCCAGCAGCCCCTTTTGGACAGGGAACTATGGCTACACCTTC
TRBD1,TRBV28,NA,TRBJ2-7,CASSFRGTGGYEQYF,TGTGCCAGCAGTTTCCGAGGGACAGGGGGTTACGAGCAGTACTTC
NA,TRBV11-2,NA,TRBJ2-3,CASSLVVLVNTQYF,TGTGCCAGCAGCTTAGTAGTTTTGGTAAATACGCAGTATTTT
NA,TRBV3-1/TRBV3-2,NA,TRBJ1-3,CASSLPGHTGNTIYF,TGTGCCAGCAGCCTGCCGGGACATACTGGAAACACCATATATTTT
TRBD2,TRBV18,NA,TRBJ2-7,CASSSGLADTYEQYF,TGTGCCAGCTCATCGGGACTAGCGGATACCTACGAGCAGTACTTC
NA,TRBV6-5,NA,TRBJ1-5,CASSPQDNQPQHF,TGTGCCAGCAGTCCCCAGGACAATCAGCCCCAGCATTTT
NA,TRBV19,NA,TRBJ1-4,CASSPIRGTNEKLFF,TGTGCCAGTAGCCCAATTAGGGGGACTAATGAAAAACTGTTTTTT
TRBD2,TRBV7-3,NA,TRBJ2-1,CASSPPGLAAHHNEQFF,TGTGCCAGCAGCCCCCCGGGACTAGCGGCCCATCACAATGAGCAGTTCTTC
NA,TRBV10-3,NA,TRBJ1-1,CAISTTGRATEAFF,TGTGCCATCAGTACAACCGGGAGAGCGACTGAAGCTTTCTTT
NA,TRBV7-9,NA,TRBJ1-6,CASSLSGGGFSPLHF,TGTGCCAGCAGCTTATCGGGGGGTGGTTTTTCACCCCTCCACTTT
NA,TRBV4-1,once,TRBJ2-1,CASSQDVVADNEQFF,TGCGCCAGCAGCCAAGATGTAGTAGCGGACAATGAGCAGTTCTTC
NA,TRBV5-6,NA,TRBJ1-2,CASSFTPGYGYTF,TGTGCCAGCAGCTTCACACCAGGGTATGGCTACACCTTC
NA,TRBV2,once,TRBJ1-6,CASSEAWQGNSPLHF,TGTGCCAGCAGTGAAGCGTGGCAGGGAAATTCACCCCTCCACTTT
TRBD2,TRBV19,NA,TRBJ2-1,CASTSQLAGVYEQFF,TGTGCCAGTACCTCTCAGCTAGCGGGAGTCTATGAGCAGTTCTTC
NA,TRBV5-1,NA,TRBJ2-3,CASSLGMGAGTDTQYF,TGCGCCAGCAGCTTGGGAATGGGGGCGGGCACAGATACGCAGTATTTT
TRBD1,TRBV14,NA,TRBJ1-5,CASRPTGYSNQPQHF,TGTGCCAGCAGGCCGACAGGGTATAGCAATCAGCCCCAGCATTTT
TRBD2,TRBV7-8,NA,TRBJ2-5,CASSFGLAGGRETQYF,TGTGCCAGCAGCTTTGGACTAGCGGGAGGACGGGAGACCCAGTACTTC
TRBD1,TRBV7-8,NA,TRBJ2-7,CASSLDRDEQYF,TGTGCCAGCAGCCTGGACAGGGACGAGCAGTACTTC
NA,TRBV10-1,NA,TRBJ1-4,CASSELAPHSYVGEKLFF,TGCGCCAGCAGTGAGTTGGCACCTCACTCTTATGTGGGCGAAAAACTGTTTTTT
TRBD1,TRBV12-3/TRBV12-4,few,TRBJ1-1,CASSRTGGTEAFF,TGTGCCAGCAGCCGTACAGGGGGCACTGAAGCTTTCTTT
NA,TRBV6-5,NA,TRBJ2-5,CASIRGREETQYF,TGTGCCAGCATTAGGGGGAGGGAAGAGACCCAGTACTTC
NA,TRBV7-9,once,TRBJ2-7,CASSSDISYEQYF,TGTGCCAGCAGTTCCGACATCTCCTACGAGCAGTACTTC
NA,TRBV12-5,NA,TRBJ1-4,CASGRGDQNEKLFF,TGTGCTAGTGGCCGGGGGGATCAGAATGAAAAACTGTTTTTT
NA,TRBV9,NA,TRBJ2-7,CASSASGREQYF,TGTGCCAGCAGCGCGAGCGGGCGCGAGCAGTACTTC
TRBD1,TRBV11-2,NA,TRBJ2-1,CASSLGLAGGVYEQFF,TGTGCCAGCAGCTTAGGTTTGGCAGGGGGCGTTTATGAGCAGTTCTTC
TRBD1,TRBV6-5,NA,TRBJ1-2,CASSYGSTGGNYGYTF,TGTGCCAGCAGTTACGGAAGCACAGGGGGCAACTATGGCTACACCTTC
NA,TRBV27,NA,TRBJ1-5,CASSRERGYLPQHF,TGTGCCAGCAGCCGGGAACGGGGGTATTTGCCCCAGCATTTT
NA,TRBV2,NA,TRBJ1-3,CASRDGNSGNTIYF,TGTGCCAGCAGAGACGGGAACTCTGGAAACACCATATATTTT
NA,TRBV18,NA,TRBJ2-5,CASSPPNGQETQYF,TGTGCCAGCTCACCACCGAACGGCCAAGAGACCCAGTACTTC
TRBD1,TRBV28,NA,TRBJ1-2,CASSIGTGWQGYTF,TGTGCCAGCAGTATTGGGACAGGGTGGCAGGGCTACACCTTC